The entry that follows covers one T cell receptor beta chain sequence. Its antigen remains unidentified. Base qualities are missing; no much larger clone stands one base away. The CDR3 measures 15 amino acids from cysteine to phenylalanine. Just CDR3 DNA is preserved here, 45 bases in frame from base 1. Per the germline V gene, SGHAT is the CDR1 and FQNNGV is the CDR2. Trimming removed 0 bases from V and 3 bases from J, leaving 12 bases between the germline ends. The immunoSEQ hsTCRB v3.0 assay was used at survey level resolution to sequence the TRB variable region. A depth of roughly 40,000-55,000 T-cell genomes per sample was targeted for TRB sequencing. TRB libraries were pooled and sequenced on an Illumina MiSeq using a v3 150-cycle kit. For the original study's pipeline: Repertoire analysis was run in R within a reproducible Nextflow workflow that covered QC, data transformation and analysis. LymphoSeq2, an R package for exploring AIRR-Seq data, was used to implement custom analyses. A handful of samples that produced fewer than 5000 total TRB sequences were removed, so approximately 190 HIV repertoires were analyzed. Among the roughly 200 retained HIV repertoires, some 60 were collected before ART initiation and some 130 were collected after ART initiation. Each repertoire was downsampled to 5000 TRB nucleotide sequences, and summary statistics were averaged across 100 downsampling iterations. TRB sequences were retained for analysis only if CDR3 regions of at least seven amino acids were present. Diversity was measured with a Shannon entropy-derived clonality score and the Gini coefficient. Repertoire networks linked the top 5000 CDR3 amino acid sequences whenever two sequences differed by an edit distance of one. For TRB CDR3 amino acid sequences, GLIPH2 was used to predict antigen specificity groups and MHC restriction. CDR3 amino acid sequences were matched against VDJdb and McPAS-TCR to flag known CMV, EBV, HIV or tissue antigen associations. Pre-ART, post-ART and control groups were compared with Wilcoxon signed-rank tests and Holm-Bonferroni correction. Drawn from immuneACCESS, this table holds only the in-frame rearrangements with V and J called that TCRdb kept. Clones are partly lost; checked studies trace under half to an unresolved V gene and leave the rest unexplained. The V and J calls and clone size come from that table; D and trimming were worked out from the DNA. The sample table lists about 30,000 clones, about 95% of them with a count of one. 3.1% of the sample is held by the ten biggest clonotypes.

The data were taken from a study of long-term antiretroviral therapy in people with HIV (dated by TCRdb to between 2022 and 2023). About the study as a whole: The earliest samples were collected about a decade before the 2015 WHO recommendation for immediate ART, when ART was typically delayed until CD4 counts fell. Among the 25 to 30 participants with HIV, eleven were female. From some 33 adults with confirmed HIV infection, the cohort provided 192 cryopreserved PBMC samples, gathered serially across a mean of around six years (range 1-12). A retrospective serial study tested whether ART initiation and durable HIV suppression were associated with changes in peripheral blood TRB repertoire composition and diversity. No cross-contamination during QIAcube processing turned up in test extractions that ran a monoclonal T-cell line alongside 33 polyclonal samples. The paper's findings and limits, for the study overall: The samples were dated from the mid-2000s to the late 2010s, and the ART regimens that were used may be less effective than current ART regimens. HIV repertoires had narrower CDR3 length ranges than controls, and the network structure suggested an antigen-experienced repertoire that shifted only slightly toward naive after ART. Expanded TRB clones identified before ART initiation dominated the repertoire across all time points, though the dominance fluctuated and decreased in many PLHIV after ART. Starting ART was linked to a significant rise in TRB diversity, yet even after long-term ART the diversity remained significantly lower than in transplant donor controls. Unsorted PBMC were profiled instead of sorted CD4+ and CD8+ T cells because pre-ART samples had limited cell numbers. Inferences about post-ART repertoire changes are limited because no data were available on ART adherence, viral resistance or therapy changes. Owing to limited PBMC availability, only the TCR beta chain was sequenced, without alpha chain pairing.

Inclusion was restricted to participants for whom at least one PBMC sample before ART initiation and at least two post-ART samples were available. Treatment was received in the United States of America by all participants with HIV. Before DNA extraction, cryopreserved samples of about 0.95-11 million PBMC were thawed and washed. At the time of the earliest PBMC sample, participants with HIV were aged between about 23 and 54 years. Per participant, PBMC samples came from 1-4 timepoints prior to ART initiation and 2-8 timepoints following ART initiation, for a median of 7 samples. Serial HIV viral load, CD4+ T-cell count, ART history and demographic data were obtained for every participant. Genomic DNA was extracted from unsorted PBMC with a Qiagen kit on a QIAcube, processed in batches of 12 samples.

The chain joins TRBV11-2 to TRBJ2-7; TRBD1 is perhaps the D gene, given 6 matching bases. Sample: unsorted PBMCs, taken 5.3 years after starting antiretroviral therapy. The sequence came from a man aged 50 or older with HIV. The nucleotide sequence reads as follows: TGTGCCAGCAGCTTAGACACAGGGCCTTACTACGAGCAGTACTTC. This gives the protein CASSLDTGPYYEQYF.